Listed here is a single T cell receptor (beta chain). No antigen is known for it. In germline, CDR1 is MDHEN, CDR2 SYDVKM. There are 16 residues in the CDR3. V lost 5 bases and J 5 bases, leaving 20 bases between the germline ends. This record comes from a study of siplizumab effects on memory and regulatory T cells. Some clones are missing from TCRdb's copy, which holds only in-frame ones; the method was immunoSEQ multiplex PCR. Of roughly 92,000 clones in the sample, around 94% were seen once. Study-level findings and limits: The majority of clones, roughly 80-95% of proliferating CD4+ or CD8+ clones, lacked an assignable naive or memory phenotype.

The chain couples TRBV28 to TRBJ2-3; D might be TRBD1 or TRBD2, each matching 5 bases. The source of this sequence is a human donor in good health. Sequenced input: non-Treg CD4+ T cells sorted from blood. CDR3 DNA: TGTGCCAGCAGTCCGTCCGGGACCCCAGAGGTAGATACGCAGTATTTT. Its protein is CASSPSGTPEVDTQYF.